These 10 T cell receptor beta chains were sequenced from one sample in a study of vaccination effects on CD4 cells after COVID-19. Sequencing used immunoSEQ multiplex PCR; TCRdb keeps in-frame clones, though not all of them. Of 37,000 or so clones in the sample, about 66% are singletons; the top ten hold more than 13%. ViraFEST assay sequencing came after antigen-specific CD4+ T cells were expanded with viral peptide pools. Subsequent to 10 days of culture, CD4+ T cells were isolated. Vaccine recipients lacked prior SARS-CoV-2 infection and had negative nucleocapsid antibodies. No antigen has been assigned to these receptors. Source: CD4+ T cells from PBMCs cultured with HCoV-OC43 spike peptides, taken before COVID-19 vaccination. Indicated subset: HCoV-OC43 spike overlapping peptide pool stimulation. These receptors all come from a human donor who received a COVID-19 vaccine.

The V and J genes are TRBV5-1 and TRBJ2-7; the D is unclear. The CDR3 contains 16 residues. Trimming shortened V by 0 bases and J by 4 bases, and 17 bases separated the two germline ends. Germline V CDR1 and CDR2: SGHRS, YFSETQ. The CDR3 sequence is CASSLAVQRWAYEQYF. In DNA, the CDR3 is TGCGCCAGCAGCTTGGCGGTTCAACGTTGGGCGTACGAGCAGTACTTC.

This sequence joins TRBV20-1 and TRBJ2-3; possible D gene TRBD2, 5 bases. The germline CDR1 and CDR2 sequences are DFQATT and SNEGSKA (reference sequence). The ends were cut back, 3 bases at V and 2 bases at J, with 15 bases in the middle. This CDR3 has 15 amino acids. The CDR3 nucleotides read TGCAGTGCTAGTCGGCGGCGGGCCCCCACAGATACGCAGTATTTT. This gives the protein CSASRRRAPTDTQYF.

The J gene is TRBJ1-1, the V gene TRBV7-7; D call uncertain. V lost 5 bases and J lost 0, with 7 bases in between. CDR1 and CDR2 (germline): SSHAT, FNYEAQ (reference sequence). The CDR3 loop spans 13 amino acids. The CDR3 sequence: CASSPQVNTEAFF. CDR3 in DNA: TGTGCCAGCAGCCCGCAAGTGAACACTGAAGCTTTCTTT. Variable domain in full (rest from reference TRBV7-7 and TRBJ1-1): GAGVSQSPRYKVTKRGQDVTLRCDPISSHATLYWYQQALGQGPEFLTYFNYEAQPDKSGLPSDRFSAERPEGSISTLTIQRTEQRDSAMYRCASSPQVNTEAFFGQGTRLTVV.

V is TRBV3-1 (or the pseudogene TRBV3-2) and J is TRBJ1-3; 7 bases are shared with TRBD1. The length of the CDR3 is 15 residues. Trimming removed 4 bases from V and 2 bases from J; junction bases left unmatched: 5. The germline CDR1 and CDR2 sequences are LGHDT and YNNKEL (reference sequence). This CDR3 is CASSPGTATGNTIYF. The CDR3 region has the DNA TGTGCCAGCAGCCCCGGGACAGCCACTGGAAACACCATATATTTT.

For the CDR3, the DNA is TGTGCCAGCAGGCCGGACACCTATGGCTACACCTTC. Translation: CASRPDTYGYTF. V usage is TRBV6-5 and J usage is TRBJ1-2; a possible D gene is TRBD1 (5 bases). The CDR3 spans 12 residues. Trimming pared 6 bases from V and 4 bases from J, leaving 9 bases between. Germline V CDR1 and CDR2: MNHEY, SVGAGI.

The J gene is TRBJ1-4, the V gene TRBV6-2 or TRBV6-3, with a possible D match to TRBD1 (6 bases). V was trimmed by 6 bases and J by 4 bases, leaving 12 bases between them. Germline CDR1 reads MNHEY; CDR2 reads SVGEGT. This CDR3 comprises 14 residues. DNA for the CDR3: TGTGCCAGCAGCCGACAGGACCATAATGAAAAACTGTTTTTT. Encoded protein: CASSRQDHNEKLFF.

The CDR3: CASSSLTGHHHYEQYF. In nucleotides, the CDR3 is TGTGCCAGCAGCTCATTAACGGGACACCATCACTACGAGCAGTACTTC. V usage is TRBV11-2 and J usage is TRBJ2-7; D may be TRBD1 (6 bases). The CDR3 totals 16 residues. Deletions cut 4 bases from V and 3 bases from J, with 19 bases between. The germline CDR1 and CDR2 sequences are SGHAT and FQNNGV.

The chain combines TRBV29-1 with TRBJ1-5, with no clear D. The CDR3 extends over 15 amino acids. Germline V gene data show CDR1 as SQVTM and CDR2 as ANQGSEA. The germline V and J ends were trimmed by 3 bases and 6 bases, with 18 bases remaining between them. CDR3 sequence: CSVDSTHGRTQPQHF. The CDR3, as DNA: TGCAGCGTTGACTCCACGCACGGGCGTACTCAGCCCCAGCATTTT.

This clone occurred a few times. The V call is TRBV7-9, the J call TRBJ2-7; 8 nucleotides agree with TRBD2. CDR3 length: 18 amino acids. With 4 bases clipped from V and 0 bases from J, the junction kept 14 bases outside the gene matches. Germline-derived CDR1 and CDR2 are SEHNR and FQNEAQ (reference sequence). In DNA form, the CDR3 reads TGTGCCAGCAGCTCACTATCCGGGAGGGGGAGCTCCTCCTACGAGCAGTACTTC. Encoded protein: CASSSLSGRGSSSYEQYF.

In DNA, the CDR3 is TGTGCCAGCTCAGCGTCCACCCGGGACACACCCGGGGAGCTGTTTTTT. Residues: CASSASTRDTPGELFF. The rearrangement uses TRBV18 and TRBJ2-2; weak D call: TRBD1 (6 bases). CDR1 is KGHSH and CDR2 is LQKENI in the germline V gene. V dropped 5 bases and J dropped 6 bases, with 19 bases sitting between them. The CDR3 has 16 residues.